This is a list of T cell receptor beta chains from one sample in a study of blood T cells in healthy people across ages. TCRdb fed the 5' RACE reads into MiXCR, producing one record per CDR3 protein. The sample holds about 1,800,000 distinct CDR3 sequences, 25% to 30% seen once. The specimen sequenced was blood. The receptors were sampled from a woman in her 30s in good health. Each CDR3 is given with its conserved first and last residue. The D gene is left open where the match is weak. Clone size is not always given. Where it is, it says once, few, many or a class for expanded clones.

d_call j_call clone_size v_call cdr3_nt cdr3_aa
TRBD1 TRBJ1-4 - TRBV2 TGTGCCAGCAGTTGGGGGACAGCAGTTGCAACTAATGAAAAACTGTTTTTT CASSWGTAVATNEKLFF
- TRBJ1-1 few TRBV6-5 TGTGCCAGCAGTTACTCTAGAGTGAACACTGAAGCTTTCTTT CASSYSRVNTEAFF
- TRBJ2-5 many TRBV7-2 TGTGCCAGCAGCCCCGCTGCTACGGAGACCCAGTACTTC CASSPAATETQYF
- TRBJ2-3 - TRBV2 TGTGCCAGCAGTGTGACTATCGGGGGTGATACGCAGTATTTT CASSVTIGGDTQYF
- TRBJ1-6 few TRBV28 TGTGCCAGCAGTACCCGACAGATTCTAGGTTCACCCCTCCACTTT CASSTRQILGSPLHF
TRBD1 TRBJ2-5 few TRBV28 TGTGCCAGCAATTATCGAGCAGGGGGCGCGGAGACCCAGTACTTC CASNYRAGGAETQYF
TRBD1 TRBJ2-1 - TRBV7-7 TGTGCCAGCAGCTTGACAGGGGATCGTGAGCAGTTCTTC CASSLTGDREQFF
- TRBJ2-5 - TRBV12-3/TRBV12-4 TGTGCCAGCAGTCGTATCAGACGGGGGACCGAAGAGACCCAGTACTTC CASSRIRRGTEETQYF
TRBD1 TRBJ2-7 - TRBV9 TGTGCCAGCGGCGTTCAGGGGGTAACCTACGAGCAGTACTTC CASGVQGVTYEQYF
- TRBJ2-4 - TRBV7-2 TGTGCCAGCAGCCTGGATGGGACAGCCAAAAACATTCAGTACTTC CASSLDGTAKNIQYF
- TRBJ1-3 few TRBV28 TGTGCCAGCAGTAAACAGGGTACGGGAAACACCATATATTTT CASSKQGTGNTIYF
- TRBJ1-2 few TRBV19 TGTGCCAGTAGTACCCGTGGGGAGGGAGTTGACTATGGCTACACCTTC CASSTRGEGVDYGYTF
- TRBJ1-2 - TRBV20-1 TGCAGTGCTTCCACAACTCCAGGGGCTAACTATGGCTACACCTTC CSASTTPGANYGYTF
TRBD1 TRBJ1-5 - TRBV20-1 TGCAGTGCTAGAGGGACAGGGGGCCCTCAGCCCCAGCATTTT CSARGTGGPQPQHF
TRBD1 TRBJ1-1 few TRBV30 TGTGCCTGGTCGGGACAGGGGGCAGGTACTGAAGCTTTCTTT CAWSGQGAGTEAFF